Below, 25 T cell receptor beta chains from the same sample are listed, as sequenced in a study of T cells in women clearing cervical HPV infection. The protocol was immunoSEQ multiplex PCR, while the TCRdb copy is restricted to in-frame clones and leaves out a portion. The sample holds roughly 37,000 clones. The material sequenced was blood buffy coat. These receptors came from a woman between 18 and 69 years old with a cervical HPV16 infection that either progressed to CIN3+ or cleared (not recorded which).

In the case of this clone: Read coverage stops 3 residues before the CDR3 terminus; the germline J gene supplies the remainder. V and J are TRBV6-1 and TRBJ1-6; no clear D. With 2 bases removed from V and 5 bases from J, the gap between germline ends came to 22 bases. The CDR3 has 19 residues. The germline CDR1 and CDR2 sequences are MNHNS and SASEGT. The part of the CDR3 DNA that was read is TGTGCCAGCAGTGAACCTCCGGGGATGGGCGGCCCTAATAATTCACCC. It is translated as CASSEPPGMGGPNNSP. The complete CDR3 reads CASSEPPGMGGPNNSPLHF.

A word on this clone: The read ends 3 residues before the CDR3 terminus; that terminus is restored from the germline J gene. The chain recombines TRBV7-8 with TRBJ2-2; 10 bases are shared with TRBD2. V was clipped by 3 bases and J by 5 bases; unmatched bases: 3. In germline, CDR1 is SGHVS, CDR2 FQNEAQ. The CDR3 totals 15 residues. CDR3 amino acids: CASSFLAGGTGELFF. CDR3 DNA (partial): TGTGCCAGCAGCTTTTTAGCGGGAGGAACCGGGGAG.

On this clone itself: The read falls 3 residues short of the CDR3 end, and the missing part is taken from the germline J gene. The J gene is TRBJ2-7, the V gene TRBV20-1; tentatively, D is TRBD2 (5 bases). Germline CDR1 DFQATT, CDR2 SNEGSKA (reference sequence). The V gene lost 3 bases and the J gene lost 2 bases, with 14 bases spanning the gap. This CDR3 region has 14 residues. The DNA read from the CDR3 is TGCAGTGCTAGTCCCGAGGGTATTGCCTACGAG. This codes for CSASPEGIAYE. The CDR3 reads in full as CSASPEGIAYEQYF.

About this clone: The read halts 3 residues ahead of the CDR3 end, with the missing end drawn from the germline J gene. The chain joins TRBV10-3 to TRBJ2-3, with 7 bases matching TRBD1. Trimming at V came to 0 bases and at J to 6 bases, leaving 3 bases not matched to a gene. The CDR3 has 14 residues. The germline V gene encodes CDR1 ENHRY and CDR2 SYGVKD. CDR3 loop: CAISESTGMDTQYF. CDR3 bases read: TGTGCCATCAGTGAGTCGACAGGGATGGATACG.

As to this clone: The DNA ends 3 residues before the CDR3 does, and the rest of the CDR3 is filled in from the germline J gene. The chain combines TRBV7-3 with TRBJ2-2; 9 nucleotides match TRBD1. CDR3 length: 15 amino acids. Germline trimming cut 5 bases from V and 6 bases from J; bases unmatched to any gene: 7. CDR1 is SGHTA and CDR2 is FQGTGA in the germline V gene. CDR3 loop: CASSLWDREAGELFF. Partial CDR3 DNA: TGTGCCAGCAGCCTTTGGGACAGGGAGGCCGGGGAG. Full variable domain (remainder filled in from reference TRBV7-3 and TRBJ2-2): GAGVSQTPSNKVTEKGKYVELRCDPISGHTALYWYRQSLGQGPEFLIYFQGTGAADDSGLPNDRFFAVRPEGSVSTLKIQRTERGDSAVYLCASSLWDREAGELFFGEGSRLTVL.

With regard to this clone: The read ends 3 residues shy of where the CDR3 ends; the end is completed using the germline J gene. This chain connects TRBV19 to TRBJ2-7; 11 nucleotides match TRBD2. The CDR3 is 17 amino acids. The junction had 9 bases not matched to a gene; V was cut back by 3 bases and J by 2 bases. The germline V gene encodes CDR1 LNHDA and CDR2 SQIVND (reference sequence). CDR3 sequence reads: CASSISIFSGRAYEQYF. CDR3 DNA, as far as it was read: TGTGCCAGTAGTATCTCTATTTTTAGCGGGAGGGCCTACGAG.

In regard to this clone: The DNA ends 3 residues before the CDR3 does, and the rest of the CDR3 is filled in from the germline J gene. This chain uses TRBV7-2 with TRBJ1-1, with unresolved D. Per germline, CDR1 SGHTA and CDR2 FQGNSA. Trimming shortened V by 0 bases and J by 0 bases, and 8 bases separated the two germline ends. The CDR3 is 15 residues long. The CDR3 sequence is CASSLAPGVNTEAFF. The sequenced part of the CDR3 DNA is TGTGCCAGCAGCTTAGCACCCGGGGTGAACACTGAA.

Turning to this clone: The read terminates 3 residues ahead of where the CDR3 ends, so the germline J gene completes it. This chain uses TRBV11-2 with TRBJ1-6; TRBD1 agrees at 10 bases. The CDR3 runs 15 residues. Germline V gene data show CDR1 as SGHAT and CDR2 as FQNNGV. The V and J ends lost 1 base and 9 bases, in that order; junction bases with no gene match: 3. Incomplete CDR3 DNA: TGTGCCAGCAGCTTAGGAGGGGACAGGGGTTCACCC. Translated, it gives CASSLGGDRGSP. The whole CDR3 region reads CASSLGGDRGSPLHF.

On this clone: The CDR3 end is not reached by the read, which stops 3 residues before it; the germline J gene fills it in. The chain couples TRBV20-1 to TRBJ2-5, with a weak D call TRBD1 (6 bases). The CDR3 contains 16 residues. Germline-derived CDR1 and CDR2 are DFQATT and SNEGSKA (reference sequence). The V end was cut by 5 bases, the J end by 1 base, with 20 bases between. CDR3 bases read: TGCAGTGCTGCCCCCAGGGGAATGTTCGTCCAAGAGACC. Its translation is CSAAPRGMFVQET. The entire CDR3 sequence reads CSAAPRGMFVQETQYF.

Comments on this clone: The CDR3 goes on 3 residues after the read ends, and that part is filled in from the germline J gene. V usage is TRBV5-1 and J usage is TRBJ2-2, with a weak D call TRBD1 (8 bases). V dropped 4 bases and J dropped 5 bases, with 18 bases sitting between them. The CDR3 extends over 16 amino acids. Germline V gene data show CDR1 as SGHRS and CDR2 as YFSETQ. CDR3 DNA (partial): TGCGCCAGCAGCACAGGGGGGGGGCCCAGTACCGGGGAG. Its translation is CASSTGGGPSTGE. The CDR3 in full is CASSTGGGPSTGELFF. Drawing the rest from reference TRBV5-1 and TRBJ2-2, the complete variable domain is KAGVTQTPRYLIKTRGQQVTLSCSPISGHRSVSWYQQTPGQGLQFLFEYFSETQRNKGNFPGRFSGRQFSNSRSEMNVSTLELGDSALYLCASSTGGGPSTGELFFGEGSRLTVL.

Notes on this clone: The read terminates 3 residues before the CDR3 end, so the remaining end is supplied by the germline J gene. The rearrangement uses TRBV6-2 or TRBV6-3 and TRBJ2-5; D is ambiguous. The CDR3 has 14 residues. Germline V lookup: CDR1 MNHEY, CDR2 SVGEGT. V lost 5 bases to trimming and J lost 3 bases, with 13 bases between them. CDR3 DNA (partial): TGTGCCAGCAGTGACCCCGGCAGGAAAGAGACC. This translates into CASSDPGRKET. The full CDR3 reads CASSDPGRKETQYF.

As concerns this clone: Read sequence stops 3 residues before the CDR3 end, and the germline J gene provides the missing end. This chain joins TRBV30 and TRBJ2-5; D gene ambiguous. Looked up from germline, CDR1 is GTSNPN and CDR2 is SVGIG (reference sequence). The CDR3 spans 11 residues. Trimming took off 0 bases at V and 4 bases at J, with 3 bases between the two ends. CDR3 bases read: TGTGCCTGGAGTGTAGGAGAGACC. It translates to CAWSVGET. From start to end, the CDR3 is CAWSVGETQYF.

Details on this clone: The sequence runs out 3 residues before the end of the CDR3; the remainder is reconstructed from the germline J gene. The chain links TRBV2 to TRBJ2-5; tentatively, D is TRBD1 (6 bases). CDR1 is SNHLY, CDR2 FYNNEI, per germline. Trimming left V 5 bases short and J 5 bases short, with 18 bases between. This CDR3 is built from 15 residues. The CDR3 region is CASSPKTGSWETQYF. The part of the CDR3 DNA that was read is TGTGCCAGCAGTCCTAAGACAGGCTCCTGGGAGACC. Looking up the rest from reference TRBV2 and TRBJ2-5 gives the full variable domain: EPEVTQTPSHQVTQMGQEVILRCVPISNHLYFYWYRQILGQKVEFLVSFYNNEISEKSEIFDDQFSVERPDGSNFTLKIRSTKLEDSAMYFCASSPKTGSWETQYFGPGTRLLVL.

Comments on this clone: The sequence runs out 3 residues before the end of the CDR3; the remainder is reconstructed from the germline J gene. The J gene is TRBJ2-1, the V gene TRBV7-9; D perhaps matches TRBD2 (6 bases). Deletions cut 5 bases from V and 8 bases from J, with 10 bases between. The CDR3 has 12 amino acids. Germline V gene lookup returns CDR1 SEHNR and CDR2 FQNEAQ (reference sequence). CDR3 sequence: CASSPWGDEQFF. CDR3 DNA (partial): TGTGCCAGCAGCCCTTGGGGGGATGAG. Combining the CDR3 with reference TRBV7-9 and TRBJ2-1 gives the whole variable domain DTGVSQNPRHKITKRGQNVTFRCDPISEHNRLYWYRQTLGQGPEFLTYFQNEAQLEKSRLLSDRFSAERPKGSFSTLEIQRTEQGDSAMYLCASSPWGDEQFFGPGTRLTVL.

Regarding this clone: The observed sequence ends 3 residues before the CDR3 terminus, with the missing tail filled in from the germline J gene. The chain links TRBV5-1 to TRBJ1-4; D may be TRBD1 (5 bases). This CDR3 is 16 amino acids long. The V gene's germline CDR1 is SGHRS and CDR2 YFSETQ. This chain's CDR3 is CASSLQGILYNSPLFF. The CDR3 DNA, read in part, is TGCGCCAGCAGCTTGCAGGGAATCCTTTATAATTCACCA.

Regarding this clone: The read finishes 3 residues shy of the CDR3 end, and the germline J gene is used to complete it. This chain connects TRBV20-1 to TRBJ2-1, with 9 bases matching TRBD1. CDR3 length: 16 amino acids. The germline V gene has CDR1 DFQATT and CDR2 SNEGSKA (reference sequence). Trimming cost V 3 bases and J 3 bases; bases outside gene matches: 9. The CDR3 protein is CSARGSEDRGYNEQFF. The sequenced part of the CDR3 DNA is TGCAGTGCTAGGGGCTCCGAGGACAGGGGCTACAATGAG.

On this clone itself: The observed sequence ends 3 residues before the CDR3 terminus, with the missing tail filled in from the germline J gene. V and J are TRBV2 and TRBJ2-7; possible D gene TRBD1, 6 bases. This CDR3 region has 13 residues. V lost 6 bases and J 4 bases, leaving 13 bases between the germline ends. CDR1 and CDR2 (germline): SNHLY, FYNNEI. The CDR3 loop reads CASSLRDIYEQYF. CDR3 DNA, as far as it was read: TGTGCCAGCAGCTTACGGGACATTTACGAG.

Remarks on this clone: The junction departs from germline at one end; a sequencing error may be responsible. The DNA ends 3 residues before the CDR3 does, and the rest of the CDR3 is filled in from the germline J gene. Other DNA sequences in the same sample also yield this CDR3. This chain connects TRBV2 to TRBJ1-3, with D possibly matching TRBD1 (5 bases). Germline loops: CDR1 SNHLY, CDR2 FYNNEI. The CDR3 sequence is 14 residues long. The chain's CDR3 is CASSAQGGGNTIYF. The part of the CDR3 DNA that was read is TGTGCCAGCAGTGCCCAGGGTGGTGGAAACACG.

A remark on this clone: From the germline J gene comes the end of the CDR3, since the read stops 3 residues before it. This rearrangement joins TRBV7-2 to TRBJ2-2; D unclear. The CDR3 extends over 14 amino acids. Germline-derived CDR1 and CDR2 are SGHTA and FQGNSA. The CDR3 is CASSSESTNEKLFF. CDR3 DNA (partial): TGTGCCAGCAGCTCGGAGTCAACTAATGAAAAG.

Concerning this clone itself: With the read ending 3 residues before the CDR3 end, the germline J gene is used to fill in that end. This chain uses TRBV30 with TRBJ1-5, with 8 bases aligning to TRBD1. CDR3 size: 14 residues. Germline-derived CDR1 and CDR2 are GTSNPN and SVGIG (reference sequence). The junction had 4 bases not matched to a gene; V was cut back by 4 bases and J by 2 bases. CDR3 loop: CAWTGQGGNQPQHF. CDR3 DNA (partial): TGTGCCTGGACTGGACAGGGCGGCAATCAGCCC.

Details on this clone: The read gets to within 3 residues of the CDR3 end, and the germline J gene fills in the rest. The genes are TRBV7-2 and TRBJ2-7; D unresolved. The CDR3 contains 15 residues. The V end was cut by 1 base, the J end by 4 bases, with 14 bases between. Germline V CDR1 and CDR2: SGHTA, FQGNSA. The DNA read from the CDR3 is TGTGCCAGCAGCTTAGGATTAATCAGGTTTTACGAG. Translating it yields CASSLGLIRFYE. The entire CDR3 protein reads CASSLGLIRFYEQYF.

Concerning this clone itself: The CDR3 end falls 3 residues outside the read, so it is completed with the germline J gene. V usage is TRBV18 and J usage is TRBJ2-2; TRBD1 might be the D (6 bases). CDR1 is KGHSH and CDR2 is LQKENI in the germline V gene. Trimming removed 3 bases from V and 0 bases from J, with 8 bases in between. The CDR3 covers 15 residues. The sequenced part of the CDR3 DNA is TGTGCCAGCTCACCGGACAGTACGAACACCGGGGAG. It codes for CASSPDSTNTGE. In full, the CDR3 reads CASSPDSTNTGELFF.

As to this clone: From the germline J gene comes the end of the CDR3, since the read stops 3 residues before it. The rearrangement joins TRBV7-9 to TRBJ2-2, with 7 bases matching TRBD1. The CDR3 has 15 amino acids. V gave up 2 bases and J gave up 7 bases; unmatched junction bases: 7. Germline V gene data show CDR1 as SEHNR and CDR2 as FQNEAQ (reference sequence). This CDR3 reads CASSLSRQGNGELFF. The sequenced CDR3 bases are TGTGCCAGCAGCTTAAGCCGACAGGGAAACGGGGAG.

The CDR3 DNA, read in part, is TGTGCCAGCAGCCACTACAATGAG. It is translated as CASSHYNE. The full-length CDR3 reads as CASSHYNEQFF. V and J are TRBV5-6 and TRBJ2-1, with no clear D. The read terminates 3 residues before the CDR3 end, so the remaining end is supplied by the germline J gene. This CDR3 contains 11 residues. Deletions cut 4 bases from V and 3 bases from J, with 2 bases between. Germline V lookup: CDR1 SGHDT, CDR2 YYEEEE.

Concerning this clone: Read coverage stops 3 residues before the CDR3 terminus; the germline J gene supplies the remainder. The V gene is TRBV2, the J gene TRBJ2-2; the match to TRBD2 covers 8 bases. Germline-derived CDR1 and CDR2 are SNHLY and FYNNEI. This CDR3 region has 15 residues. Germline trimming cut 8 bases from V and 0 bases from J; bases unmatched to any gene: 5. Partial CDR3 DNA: TGTGCCAGCGTTGCGGGGGGCGCGAACACCGGGGAG. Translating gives CASVAGGANTGE. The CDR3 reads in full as CASVAGGANTGELFF.